Presented here are 18 T cell receptor beta chains from one specimen sequenced in a study of cytomegalovirus exposure and HLA in healthy donors (dated by TCRdb to the late 2010s). Library preparation used the immunoSEQ multiplex PCR assay. A mixture of 60 forward primers for TCR Vbeta segments and 13 reverse primers for TCR Jbeta segments was used in the multiplex PCR. TCRdb provides this immuneACCESS table in a form limited to in-frame rearrangements. Some clones are lacking; in checked studies, under half of them reflect an unresolved V gene, and why the rest are absent is not known. This sample gives about 180,000 clones in total; roughly 88% of them show up just once. The ten largest clones add up to under 1.5% of the sample. Sequencing was carried out using PBMCs. These receptors all stem from a girl aged 2-10 years in good health and CMV-seropositive.

The V and J genes are TRBV7-3 and TRBJ2-1, with 10 bases fitting TRBD2. The ends lost 3 bases at V and 7 bases at J; junction bases unmatched: 3. The germline V gene has CDR1 SGHTA and CDR2 FQGTGA. The length of the CDR3 is 14 residues. DNA for the CDR3: TGTGCCAGCAGCTTTGCTAGCGGGGGTAATGAGCAGTTCTTC. Protein sequence: CASSFASGGNEQFF.

The V gene is TRBV6-5, the J gene TRBJ2-1; D ambiguous. Trimming pared 1 base from V and 8 bases from J, leaving 3 bases between. The germline CDR1 and CDR2 sequences are MNHEY and SVGAGI. CDR3 size: 11 residues. Here the CDR3 reads CASSYWHEQFF. CDR3 sequence (DNA): TGTGCCAGCAGTTACTGGCATGAGCAGTTCTTC.

This clone showed up just a few times. The chain employs TRBV19 and TRBJ1-5; 8 bases map to TRBD1. The junction had 5 bases not matched to a gene; V was cut back by 6 bases and J by 4 bases. Germline V gives CDR1 LNHDA, CDR2 SQIVND (reference sequence). The CDR3 sequence is 14 residues long. The CDR3 reads CASSGTGPNQPQHF. Written as DNA, the CDR3 is TGTGCCAGTAGCGGGACAGGCCCTAATCAGCCCCAGCATTTT.

The chain has TRBV5-1 and TRBJ2-1; 9 bases match TRBD2. Unmatched junction bases numbered 21, after V lost 4 bases and J lost 7 bases. The CDR3 extends over 19 amino acids. Looked up from germline, CDR1 is SGHRS and CDR2 is YFSETQ. The CDR3 region is CASSTSSPVGRGGKNEQFF. The CDR3 DNA reads as TGCGCCAGCAGCACCTCCTCTCCCGTGGGGCGGGGGGGAAAGAATGAGCAGTTCTTC.

This chain joins TRBV1 and TRBJ1-1. TRBV1 is reported as a pseudogene. The CDR3 has 16 residues. CDR3 DNA: TGCACCAGCAGCCAAGACCCCCAGGGTGCCGGGGGTGAAGCTTTCTTT. This gives the protein CTSSQDPQGAGGEAFF.

The chain carries TRBV4-1 and TRBJ1-2; D is perhaps TRBD1 (6 bases). Trimming removed 3 bases at V and 4 bases at J, with 15 bases between. The CDR3 consists of 15 residues. CDR1 MGHRA and CDR2 YSYEKL come from the germline V gene. The CDR3 loop is CASSQGGATFYGYTF. CDR3 DNA: TGCGCCAGCAGCCAGGGGGGGGCCACCTTCTATGGCTACACCTTC.

This clone was observed a single time. The chain has TRBV7-2 and TRBJ2-5; weak D call: TRBD2 (6 bases). CDR1 is SGHTA and CDR2 is FQGNSA in the germline V gene. The CDR3 has 16 residues. Trimming removed 5 bases from V and 4 bases from J, with 20 bases in between. For the CDR3, the DNA is TGTGCCAGCAGCCTAGGGTTCCGGACTACAGGAGAGACCCAGTACTTC. Protein: CASSLGFRTTGETQYF.

This chain connects TRBV29-1 to TRBJ2-5, with D maybe TRBD1 (6 bases). This CDR3 has 13 residues. The V and J ends lost 5 bases and 2 bases respectively, with 12 bases between them. Germline values: CDR1 SQVTM, CDR2 ANQGSEA. The CDR3 is CSVRGTHQETQYF. The CDR3 nucleotides read TGCAGCGTTAGGGGGACACATCAAGAGACCCAGTACTTC. Full variable domain (rest looked up from reference TRBV29-1 and TRBJ2-5): SAVISQKPSRDICQRGTSLTIQCQVDSQVTMMFWYRQQPGQSLTLIATANQGSEATYESGFVIDKFPISRPNLTFSTLTVSNMSPEDSSIYLCSVRGTHQETQYFGPGTRLLVL.

The chain carries TRBV21-1 and TRBJ1-5; the table's D call of TRBD1 was not tested on the DNA. TRBV21-1 is a recognized pseudogene. The CDR3 totals 14 residues. The chain's CDR3 is CASRGQGLRQPQHF. The CDR3, as DNA: TGTGCCAGCAGGGGACAGGGGTTAAGGCAGCCCCAGCATTTT.

The rearrangement joins TRBV29-1 to TRBJ1-2, with D uncertain. The CDR3 spans 13 residues. CDR1 is SQVTM and CDR2 is ANQGSEA in the germline V gene. Trimming shortened V by 3 bases and J by 3 bases, and 11 bases separated the two germline ends. Here the CDR3 reads CSVEPRQYYGYTF. The CDR3 nucleotides are TGCAGCGTTGAGCCCAGACAATACTATGGCTACACCTTC.

V and J are TRBV30 and TRBJ2-3; 15 bases agree with TRBD2. J was trimmed by 6 bases and V by 1 base; bases with no gene match: 8. CDR3 length: 17 residues. The V gene's germline CDR1 is GTSNPN and CDR2 SVGIG (reference sequence). CDR3: CAWSDGTSGRRTDTQYF. The CDR3 DNA reads TGTGCCTGGAGTGATGGGACTAGCGGGAGGCGGACGGATACGCAGTATTTT.

The V call is TRBV19, the J call TRBJ2-7; 7 bases align to TRBD1. The CDR3 contains 14 residues. Germline V CDR1 and CDR2: LNHDA, SQIVND (reference sequence). V lost 5 bases to trimming and J lost 6 bases; unmatched junction nucleotides: 10. The CDR3: CASSGTAPLGEQYF. CDR3 nucleotide sequence: TGTGCCAGTAGTGGGACAGCCCCCCTGGGCGAGCAGTACTTC.

The genes are TRBV6-1 and TRBJ2-7; TRBD2 is a possible D gene (5 bases). From germline, CDR1 is MNHNS and CDR2 SASEGT. V gave up 0 bases and J gave up 3 bases, with 6 bases separating them. This CDR3 has 13 residues. The CDR3 is CASSEAGVYEQYF. CDR3 nucleotides: TGTGCCAGCAGTGAAGCGGGAGTCTACGAGCAGTACTTC.

The chain couples TRBV11-2 to TRBJ2-7; tentatively, D is TRBD1 (5 bases). Germline V gene data show CDR1 as SGHAT and CDR2 as FQNNGV. The germline V and J ends were trimmed by 5 bases and 3 bases, with 17 bases remaining between them. The CDR3 sequence is 15 residues long. The CDR3 sequence: CASSPRTGYDYEQYF. CDR3 coding DNA: TGTGCCAGCAGCCCTAGAACAGGTTATGACTACGAGCAGTACTTC.

This rearrangement joins TRBV5-1 to TRBJ2-1; weak D call: TRBD1 (5 bases). Looked up from germline, CDR1 is SGHRS and CDR2 is YFSETQ. The germline V and J ends were trimmed by 4 bases and 1 base, with 18 bases remaining between them. The CDR3 runs to 17 residues. Written as DNA, the CDR3 is TGCGCCAGCAGCCGCCTCATGACAGTACCGTCCTACAATGAGCAGTTCTTC. Translating it yields CASSRLMTVPSYNEQFF.

The gene calls are TRBV10-1 and TRBJ2-7; D is perhaps TRBD1 (6 bases). CDR3 size: 13 residues. CDR1 and CDR2 (germline): WNHNN, SYGVQD (reference sequence). The V gene lost 8 bases and the J gene lost 0 bases, with 11 bases spanning the gap. DNA of the CDR3: TGCGCCAGCCAGGGGACAAGCTCCTACGAGCAGTACTTC. Translation: CASQGTSSYEQYF.

V and J are TRBV27 and TRBJ2-1, with 9 positions matching TRBD1. The length of the CDR3 is 15 residues. The ends lost 3 bases at V and 8 bases at J; junction bases unmatched: 8. The germline CDR1 and CDR2 sequences are MNHEY and SMNVEV (reference sequence). This chain's CDR3 is CASSFRDRDGDEQFF. DNA for the CDR3: TGTGCCAGCAGTTTCCGGGACAGGGACGGAGATGAGCAGTTCTTC.

This chain joins TRBV11-3 and TRBJ1-1; weak D call: TRBD1 (6 bases). Trimming took 5 bases from V and 2 from J, leaving 12 bases between them. The germline gives CDR1 SGHNT, CDR2 YENEEA. The CDR3 totals 14 residues. In DNA, the CDR3 is TGTGCCAGCAGCCCCCAGGGGAAAAACACTGAAGCTTTCTTT. It specifies CASSPQGKNTEAFF.